One and the same sample provided the 15 T cell receptor beta chains below, sequenced in a study of blood T cell repertoires in COVID-19. The repertoire was sequenced with immunoSEQ multiplex PCR; TCRdb's copy has only in-frame clones and lacks some. The sample has around 230,000 clones, approximately 84% seen once; the top ten hold 14% to 15%. The sample comprised PBMCs or T cells enriched from blood (not recorded which). All receptors derive from a middle-aged man who had recovered from COVID-19.

The chain uses TRBV30 and TRBJ1-2, with D possibly matching TRBD1 (5 bases). Trimming stripped 2 bases from V and 6 bases from J, with 7 bases between. This CDR3 spans 11 amino acids. The germline CDR1 and CDR2 sequences are GTSNPN and SVGIG (reference sequence). DNA of the CDR3: TGTGCCTGGAGTTCAGGGAATGGCTACACCTTC. Residues: CAWSSGNGYTF.

The chain combines TRBV18 with TRBJ1-1; no firm D call. Per the germline V gene, CDR1 is KGHSH and CDR2 is LQKENI. The CDR3 runs to 12 residues. Trimming removed 6 bases from V and 6 bases from J, with 11 bases in between. For the CDR3, the DNA is TGTGCCAGCTCCCAGAGGGCCCCTGAAGCTTTCTTT. As protein: CASSQRAPEAFF.

The rearrangement uses TRBV3-1 (or the pseudogene TRBV3-2) and TRBJ1-1; TRBD1 aligns across 9 bases. Germline V CDR1 and CDR2: LGHDT, YNNKEL (reference sequence). The V gene end was trimmed by 2 bases and the J gene end by 10 bases; junction bases not matched to a gene: 11. The CDR3 is made up of 15 amino acids. The CDR3 protein is CASSQYRDRVNLAFF. The CDR3 nucleotides read TGTGCCAGCAGCCAATACCGGGACAGGGTTAACTTAGCTTTCTTT.

This chain uses TRBV28 with TRBJ1-2; no firm D call. Germline lookup yields CDR1 MDHEN and CDR2 SYDVKM. The CDR3 runs 15 residues. Trimming removed 2 bases at V and 4 bases at J, with 14 bases between. CDR3 protein: CASSLGSPTTYGYTF. The CDR3 DNA follows: TGTGCCAGCAGTTTAGGTTCCCCGACAACCTATGGCTACACCTTC.

The genes are TRBV9 and TRBJ2-2; D is ambiguous. Germline-derived CDR1 and CDR2 are SGDLS and YYNGEE. V was cut by 7 bases and J by 7 bases, with 8 bases left in between. This CDR3 spans 11 amino acids. The CDR3 DNA is TGTGCCAGCCCATCCGGCGGGGAGCTGTTTTTT. As protein: CASPSGGELFF.

The table lists this clone with a count of one. The gene calls are TRBV30 and TRBJ1-1; 7 bases are shared with TRBD1. This CDR3 is 11 amino acids long. CDR1 and CDR2 from the germline V gene are GTSNPN and SVGIG (reference sequence). V trimming: 7 bases; J trimming: 5 bases; junction bases outside the gene matches: 4. CDR3 protein: CAYRGRTEAFF. In DNA form, the CDR3 reads TGTGCCTACAGGGGACGAACTGAAGCTTTCTTT.

This chain uses TRBV7-9 with TRBJ1-1; 7 positions match TRBD1. With 5 bases clipped from V and 0 bases from J, the junction kept 6 bases outside the gene matches. The CDR3 extends over 15 amino acids. Germline V gene data show CDR1 as SEHNR and CDR2 as FQNEAQ (reference sequence). This CDR3 is CASSPGQQLNTEAFF. The CDR3 coding sequence is TGTGCCAGCAGCCCGGGACAGCAGTTGAACACTGAAGCTTTCTTT.

This clone is a singleton in its sample. The chain joins TRBV18 to TRBJ2-6; D is unclear. Trimming pared 4 bases from V and 0 bases from J, leaving 4 bases between. The length of the CDR3 is 14 residues. CDR1 and CDR2 from the germline V gene are KGHSH and LQKENI. For the CDR3, the DNA is TGTGCCAGCTCACATAGCTCTGGGGCCAACGTCCTGACTTTC. This codes for CASSHSSGANVLTF.

J is TRBJ2-7 and V is TRBV7-8; 7 bases agree with TRBD2. Germline values: CDR1 SGHVS, CDR2 FQNEAQ. Losses at the gene ends were 1 base for V and 1 base for J; bases not matched to a gene: 7. The CDR3 has 16 amino acids. CDR3 amino acids: CASSLEAVAGSYEQYF. The CDR3 DNA reads TGTGCCAGCAGCTTAGAAGCCGTAGCGGGTTCCTACGAGCAGTACTTC. Full variable domain (outside the CDR3, taken from reference TRBV7-8 and TRBJ2-7): GAGVSQSPRYKVAKRGQDVALRCDPISGHVSLFWYQQALGQGPEFLTYFQNEAQLDKSGLPSDRFFAERPEGSVSTLKIQRTQQEDSAVYLCASSLEAVAGSYEQYFGPGTRLTVT.

The chain links TRBV5-4 to TRBJ1-4, with no clear D. CDR3 length equals 16 residues. The V end was cut by 0 bases, the J end by 0 bases, with 9 bases between. The germline V gene has CDR1 SGHNT and CDR2 YYREEE (reference sequence). The CDR3 DNA is TGTGCCAGCAGCTTGGGAGGCGGGGCAACTAATGAAAAACTGTTTTTT. Translating it yields CASSLGGGATNEKLFF.

The chain couples TRBV2 to TRBJ1-1; maybe TRBD1 (5 bases). This CDR3 is 13 amino acids long. CDR1 and CDR2 from the germline V gene are SNHLY and FYNNEI. The V gene lost 10 bases and the J gene lost 5 bases, with 17 bases spanning the gap. In DNA, the CDR3 is TGTGCCACTAAAGGCGGGGGACGGACTGAAGCTTTCTTT. Translated, it gives CATKGGGRTEAFF.

CDR3 amino acids: CASSQDGSYNSPLHF. The CDR3, as DNA: TGCGCCAGCAGCCAAGACGGGAGTTATAATTCACCCCTCCACTTT. This rearrangement joins TRBV4-1 to TRBJ1-6; D is unresolved. CDR3 size: 15 residues. Trimming stripped 0 bases from V and 4 bases from J, with 7 bases between. Germline V gives CDR1 MGHRA, CDR2 YSYEKL.

A remark on this clone: Other nucleotide sequences in the sample specify the same CDR3. The chain couples TRBV7-2 to TRBJ2-5; D gene uncertain. The CDR3 loop spans 12 amino acids. Looked up from germline, CDR1 is SGHTA and CDR2 is FQGNSA. V was pared by 3 bases and J by 4 bases, with 6 bases between. CDR3 protein: CASSLARETQYF. DNA of the CDR3: TGTGCCAGCAGCTTGGCAAGAGAGACCCAGTACTTC.

J is TRBJ2-1 and V is TRBV21-1; the D call of TRBD1 is as the table states it, not checked on the DNA. TRBV21-1 is a pseudogene locus. This CDR3 comprises 14 residues. The CDR3 loop reads CAARRTGRDNEQFF. The CDR3 DNA reads as TGTGCCGCCAGGAGGACAGGGCGGGACAATGAGCAGTTCTTC.

This chain links TRBV7-9 with TRBJ2-1; 13 nucleotides line up with TRBD2. Germline V lookup: CDR1 SEHNR, CDR2 FQNEAQ (reference sequence). V trimming: 1 base; J trimming: 0 bases; junction bases outside the gene matches: 3. The CDR3 spans 18 residues. In DNA form, the CDR3 reads TGTGCCAGCAGCTTAGGAAGACTAGCGGGAGGCTCCTACAATGAGCAGTTCTTC. Amino acid sequence: CASSLGRLAGGSYNEQFF.